This T cell receptor (beta chain) was sequenced for a study of early T cells in non-severe SARS-CoV-2 infection. Using its own MiXCR run on the 5' RACE reads, TCRdb lists one record per CDR3 protein. The data show some 82,000 distinct CDR3 sequences, 5.5% to 7.5% seen once. This clonotype was counted many times. This CDR3 contains 13 residues. Trimming took off 6 bases at V and 8 bases at J, with 16 bases between the two ends. Germline V gene sequence: CDR1 DFQATT, CDR2 SNEGSKA (reference sequence). The chain couples TRBV20-1 to TRBJ1-4; D might be TRBD1 (5 bases). Sequencing input: whole blood. The TCR originated in an adult who was a healthcare worker with PCR-confirmed SARS-CoV-2 infection or an uninfected control (not recorded which). The CDR3 bases are TGCAGTGCCAGGGACGGAGCGGGAGAAAAACTGTTTTTT. Protein sequence: CSARDGAGEKLFF.